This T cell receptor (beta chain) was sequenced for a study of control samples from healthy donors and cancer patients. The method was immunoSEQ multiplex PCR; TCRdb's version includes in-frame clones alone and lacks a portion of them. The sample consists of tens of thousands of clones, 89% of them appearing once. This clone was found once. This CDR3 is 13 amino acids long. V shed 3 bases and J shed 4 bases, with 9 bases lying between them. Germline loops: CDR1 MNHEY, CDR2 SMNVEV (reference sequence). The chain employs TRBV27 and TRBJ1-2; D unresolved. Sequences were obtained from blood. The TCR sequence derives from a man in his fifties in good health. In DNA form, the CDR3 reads TGTGCCAGCAGTTTCGGAGCAGGCTATGGCTACACCTTC. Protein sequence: CASSFGAGYGYTF.